This entry is about one T cell receptor beta chain. Its antigen is undetermined. This sample was taken from a study of shared clonotypes between healthy human individuals. Approximately 270 ng DNA, some 30,000 T cell genomes, went into unsorted PBMC replicate PCRs. Sequenced by immunoSEQ multiplex PCR; TCRdb stores in-frame clones only, minus some. This sample has about 490,000 clones, with 65% to 85% found just once. CDR3 length: 16 residues. With V trimmed by 1 base and J by 3 bases, 4 bases remained unmatched. In germline, CDR1 is MNHNS, CDR2 SASEGT. Study outcomes and limitations: Represented diversity, genetic and exposure-history alike, was limited by few donors.

All of the donors resided in Nashville, Tennessee, and each was a Caucasian adult. This rearrangement joins TRBV6-1 to TRBJ1-4, with TRBD1 matching over 8 bases. Source material: PBMCs. The TCR sequence derives from a woman aged 35 to 49 in good health. Some clones in this sample may be carry-over from other donors' samples. Written as DNA, the CDR3 is TGTGCCAGCAGTGAAGGGACAGGGCACGCTAATGAAAAACTGTTTTTT. Translating it yields CASSEGTGHANEKLFF.